This T cell receptor beta chain was identified in a study of CD4 and CD8 cells across lung adenocarcinoma regions. Each CDR3 protein gets one entry after TCRdb re-called the PCR reads with MiXCR. Among 15,000 or so distinct CDR3 sequences listed, approximately 43% were seen once. Trimming removed 4 bases at V and 5 bases at J, with 8 bases between. The V gene's germline CDR1 is MNHEY and CDR2 SVGAGI. The CDR3 covers 12 residues. Donors had localized lung adenocarcinoma, a non-small cell lung cancer. This sequence joins TRBV6-5 and TRBJ1-2, with no clear D. The source material was CD4+ T cells from the center of a lung tumor. This receptor was identified in a male donor with lung adenocarcinoma. The CD4 and CD8 labels of this study may be unreliable. The DNA for the CDR3 is TGTGCCAGCAGTTCACTTATTTATGGCTACACCTTC. Protein product: CASSSLIYGYTF.